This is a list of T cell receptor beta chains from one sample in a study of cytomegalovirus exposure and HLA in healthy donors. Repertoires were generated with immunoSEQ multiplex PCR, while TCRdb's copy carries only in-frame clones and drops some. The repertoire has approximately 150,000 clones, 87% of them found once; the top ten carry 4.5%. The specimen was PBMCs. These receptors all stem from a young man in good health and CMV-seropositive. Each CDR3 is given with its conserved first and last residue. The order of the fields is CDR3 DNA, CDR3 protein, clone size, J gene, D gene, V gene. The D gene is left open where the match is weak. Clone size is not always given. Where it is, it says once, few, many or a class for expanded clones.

TGTGCCAGCAGCCAAGGCGAAACTAGCGGGGGAGTCAATGAGCAGTTCTTC CASSQGETSGGVNEQFF NA TRBJ2-1 TRBD2 TRBV4-2
TGTGCCAGCTCGTGGACAGGGGGGTTTAGCAATCAGCCCCAGCATTTT CASSWTGGFSNQPQHF once TRBJ1-5 TRBD1 TRBV28
TGTGCCAGCTCGCCGACGGAGCTGAACACTGAAGCTTTCTTT CASSPTELNTEAFF NA TRBJ1-1 NA TRBV18
TGTGCCTTTTCGGACAGGGGGCGTTCACCCCTCCACTTT CAFSDRGRSPLHF few TRBJ1-6 TRBD1 TRBV30
TGTGCCACCAAGGACAGGGAAAGAGAGACCCAGTACTTC CATKDRERETQYF NA TRBJ2-5 TRBD1 TRBV27
TGTGCCAGCAGCTTAGGCCTAGGACAGAGCAATCAGCCCCAGCATTTT CASSLGLGQSNQPQHF NA TRBJ1-5 NA TRBV13
TGCGCCAGCAGCGTTGGACAAGGACATGGCTACACCTTC CASSVGQGHGYTF NA TRBJ1-2 NA TRBV5-1
TGTGCCAGCAGCTTAGTAGTTGGGCTCTCTGATGGCTACACCTTC CASSLVVGLSDGYTF NA TRBJ1-2 NA TRBV7-9
TGCGCCAGCAGCTTGGATCGGGGGGGCCTAACAGATACGCAGTATTTT CASSLDRGGLTDTQYF once TRBJ2-3 TRBD2 TRBV5-1
TGTGCCAGCAGCTTAGGTCCAGGTTATTCCCCTGAGCAGTACTTC CASSLGPGYSPEQYF NA TRBJ2-7 NA TRBV11-2